A selection of T cell receptor beta chains follows, all from one sample in a study of T cell changes during pregnancy in multiple sclerosis. Sequencing was performed with immunoSEQ multiplex PCR; in TCRdb, only in-frame clones are kept and a portion is missing. Among about 38,000 clones listed, 80% to 95% were seen once. Sequencing was performed on CD8+ T cells from peripheral blood mononuclear cells, taken in the third trimester of pregnancy. All receptors derive from a female donor with multiple sclerosis, enrolled in a pregnancy study. CDR3s leave out the opening cysteine and the closing phenylalanine or tryptophan.

J gene: TRBJ1-4
V gene: TRBV7-9
CDR3 length: 11
CDR3 protein: ASRGTTNEKLF

J gene: TRBJ2-2
V gene: TRBV4-3
CDR3 length: 13
CDR3 protein: ASSPRLAGSGELF

J gene: TRBJ2-1
V gene: TRBV6-4
CDR3 length: 13
CDR3 protein: ASSALAGGGNEQF

J gene: TRBJ1-1
V gene: TRBV11-2
CDR3 length: 13
CDR3 protein: ASSFSTGGNTEAF

J gene: TRBJ2-3
V gene: TRBV2
CDR3 length: 13
CDR3 protein: ASSEGQGAGDTQY

J gene: TRBJ2-5
V gene: TRBV27
CDR3 length: 14
CDR3 protein: ASSLLGAPTGETQY

J gene: TRBJ2-7
V gene: TRBV5-4
CDR3 length: 13
CDR3 protein: ASSLEQAPGYEQY

J gene: TRBJ2-4
V gene: TRBV30
CDR3 length: 13
CDR3 protein: AWSEVGGAGNIQY

J gene: TRBJ2-1
V gene: TRBV7-3
CDR3 length: 15
CDR3 protein: ASSLTGGSGYYNEQF

J gene: TRBJ1-2
V gene: TRBV19
CDR3 length: 13
CDR3 protein: ASSKRQGLMYGYT

J gene: TRBJ2-3
V gene: TRBV11-2
CDR3 length: 11
CDR3 protein: ASSGSWTDTQY

J gene: TRBJ2-2
V gene: TRBV4-3
CDR3 length: 14
CDR3 protein: ASSQDTGENTGELF

J gene: TRBJ2-5
V gene: TRBV7-7
CDR3 length: 11
CDR3 protein: ASSFGMRETQY

J gene: TRBJ1-1
V gene: TRBV4-3
CDR3 length: 14
CDR3 protein: ASSQTTLGGYTEAF

J gene: TRBJ1-5
V gene: TRBV19
CDR3 length: 14
CDR3 protein: ASKPGGLLANQPQH

J gene: TRBJ1-4
V gene: TRBV11-2
CDR3 length: 13
CDR3 protein: ASSLRPNGGEKLF

J gene: TRBJ2-7
V gene: TRBV19
CDR3 length: 13
CDR3 protein: ASSFGTGGTHEQY

J gene: TRBJ1-2
V gene: TRBV7-9
CDR3 length: 13
CDR3 protein: ASSSTGGNFYGYT

J gene: TRBJ1-1
V gene: TRBV13
CDR3 length: 11
CDR3 protein: ASSLTVNTEAF

J gene: TRBJ1-1
V gene: TRBV4-3
CDR3 length: 13
CDR3 protein: ASSPGTGVDTEAF

J gene: TRBJ2-7
V gene: TRBV4-3
CDR3 length: 11
CDR3 protein: ASSQDRGYEQY

J gene: TRBJ2-2
V gene: TRBV7-2
CDR3 length: 13
CDR3 protein: ASSPVAGSTGELF

J gene: TRBJ2-1
V gene: TRBV6-1
CDR3 length: 11
CDR3 protein: ASPGLENNEQF

J gene: TRBJ1-4
V gene: TRBV5-5
CDR3 length: 13
CDR3 protein: ASSLGDSSNEKLF

J gene: TRBJ1-2
V gene: TRBV29-1
CDR3 length: 11
CDR3 protein: SVWGGVDYGYT

J gene: TRBJ1-2
V gene: TRBV25-1
CDR3 length: 11
CDR3 protein: ASQQGTGDGYT

J gene: TRBJ2-7
V gene: TRBV29-1
CDR3 length: 14
CDR3 protein: SVESGQTGSSYEQY

J gene: TRBJ2-1
V gene: TRBV7-3
CDR3 length: 13
CDR3 protein: ASSLISAGGNEQF

J gene: -
V gene: TRBV5-4
CDR3 length: 14
CDR3 protein: ASSLLGHRHVYEQY

J gene: TRBJ2-7
V gene: TRBV4-3
CDR3 length: 13
CDR3 protein: ASSQAGEGVYEQY

J gene: TRBJ2-7
V gene: TRBV4-3
CDR3 length: 13
CDR3 protein: ASSQDWGVSYEQY

J gene: TRBJ2-4
V gene: TRBV19
CDR3 length: 13
CDR3 protein: ASSNRDRLENIQY

J gene: TRBJ2-1
V gene: TRBV28
CDR3 length: 16
CDR3 protein: ASSPRHRTDKDSNEQF

J gene: TRBJ2-1
V gene: TRBV28
CDR3 length: 15
CDR3 protein: ASSSALGELAGGEQF

J gene: TRBJ2-2
V gene: TRBV6-4
CDR3 length: 13
CDR3 protein: ASSDDEGNTGELF

J gene: TRBJ2-1
V gene: TRBV7-9
CDR3 length: 11
CDR3 protein: ASSQAGENEQF

J gene: TRBJ2-1
V gene: TRBV6-4
CDR3 length: 14
CDR3 protein: ASSRGTSGIYNEQF

J gene: TRBJ2-7
V gene: TRBV7-2
CDR3 length: 13
CDR3 protein: ASSFYSGQPYEQY

J gene: TRBJ2-2
V gene: TRBV28
CDR3 length: 13
CDR3 protein: ASSDPDRTAGELF

J gene: TRBJ2-2
V gene: TRBV29-1
CDR3 length: 13
CDR3 protein: SVRGLAGFSGELF

J gene: TRBJ2-2
V gene: TRBV4-3
CDR3 length: 11
CDR3 protein: ASSQDRTGELF

J gene: TRBJ2-1
V gene: TRBV4-3
CDR3 length: 14
CDR3 protein: ASSQGTSGSYNEQF

J gene: TRBJ1-1
V gene: TRBV27
CDR3 length: 12
CDR3 protein: ASANIDKNTEAF

J gene: TRBJ1-2
V gene: TRBV27
CDR3 length: 12
CDR3 protein: ASSLQGSGYGYT

J gene: TRBJ2-7
V gene: TRBV27
CDR3 length: 12
CDR3 protein: ASSLRRSSYEQY

J gene: TRBJ2-5
V gene: TRBV27
CDR3 length: 12
CDR3 protein: ASSPLAALETQY

J gene: TRBJ2-3
V gene: TRBV13
CDR3 length: 11
CDR3 protein: ASSPGTGGTQY

J gene: TRBJ2-5
V gene: TRBV9
CDR3 length: 16
CDR3 protein: ASSASGTGGASQETQY

J gene: TRBJ2-3
V gene: TRBV28
CDR3 length: 14
CDR3 protein: ASRDVGQGGADTQY

J gene: -
V gene: TRBV29-1
CDR3 length: 13
CDR3 protein: SVEDFGTGGNEQY

J gene: TRBJ2-1
V gene: TRBV6-1
CDR3 length: 11
CDR3 protein: AGRDSSYNEQF